These T cell receptor beta chains were read from a single sample in a study of OX40 agonist ivuxolimab in advanced cancers. Only in-frame clones appear in the TCRdb table, and some are missing; sequencing was by immunoSEQ multiplex PCR. The sample consists of nearly 80,000 clones, under 85% of them appearing once. The starting material was CD4+ or CD8+ T cells sorted from blood, obtained in a trial of the OX40 agonist ivuxolimab. The receptors stem from an adult with an advanced solid tumor such as melanoma, head and neck, liver or kidney cancer. Each CDR3 is given with its conserved first and last residue. The D gene is left open where the match is weak. Clone size is not always given. Where it is, it says once, few, many or a class for expanded clones.

CDR3: CASSPRNRGSYEQYF
DNA: TGTGCCAGCTCACCACGTAACAGGGGGTCCTACGAGCAGTACTTC
size: -
V: TRBV18
J: TRBJ2-7
D: TRBD1

CDR3: CASSLAGVEQYF
DNA: TGTGCCAGCAGTTTAGCGGGAGTCGAGCAGTACTTC
size: -
V: TRBV6-6
J: TRBJ2-7
D: TRBD2

CDR3: CASSYSSRFTGELFF
DNA: TGTGCCAGCAGTTACAGTTCACGGTTCACCGGGGAGCTGTTTTTT
size: -
V: TRBV6-5
J: TRBJ2-2
D: -

CDR3: CAWSRKKDQPQHF
DNA: TGTGCCTGGAGCCGGAAAAAAGATCAGCCCCAGCATTTT
size: once
V: TRBV30
J: TRBJ1-5
D: -

CDR3: CASSPGTDGNTGELFF
DNA: TGTGCCAGTAGTCCAGGGACAGACGGGAACACCGGGGAGCTGTTTTTT
size: -
V: TRBV19
J: TRBJ2-2
D: TRBD1

CDR3: CASSANPGTGAEETQYF
DNA: TGTGCCAGCAGTGCCAACCCAGGGACAGGTGCTGAAGAGACCCAGTACTTC
size: -
V: TRBV28
J: TRBJ2-5
D: TRBD1

CDR3: CASSRTGGVEQYF
DNA: TGTGCCAGCTCAAGGACAGGGGGGGTCGAGCAGTACTTC
size: -
V: TRBV18
J: TRBJ2-7
D: TRBD1

CDR3: CASSIGGSPQRTEAFF
DNA: TGTGCCAGTAGTATAGGGGGGAGCCCCCAGAGGACTGAAGCTTTCTTT
size: -
V: TRBV19
J: TRBJ1-1
D: -

CDR3: CASSTGQPTEQYF
DNA: TGTGCCAGTAGTACGGGACAACCTACAGAGCAGTACTTC
size: -
V: TRBV19
J: TRBJ2-5
D: -

CDR3: CASSLVSSGSTDTQYF
DNA: TGTGCCAGCAGCTTAGTATCCAGCGGCAGCACAGATACGCAGTATTTT
size: -
V: TRBV11-1
J: TRBJ2-3
D: -

CDR3: CASSTTASRGRALGQFF
DNA: TGTGCCAGTAGTACCACGGCGAGTCGTGGGCGAGCCCTGGGGCAGTTCTTC
size: few
V: TRBV19
J: TRBJ2-1
D: -

CDR3: CASSPGQGSHEQYF
DNA: TGTGCCAGCAGCCCCGGACAGGGTAGCCACGAGCAGTACTTC
size: -
V: TRBV11-2
J: TRBJ2-7
D: TRBD1

CDR3: CASSQITVRQLPQRNQPQHF
DNA: TGCGCCAGCAGCCAAATCACGGTCAGACAACTTCCCCAGCGAAATCAGCCCCAGCATTTT
size: -
V: TRBV4-1
J: TRBJ1-5
D: -

CDR3: CASSPYRDGVIYEQYF
DNA: TGTGCCAGCAGTCCGTACCGGGACGGGGTTATCTACGAGCAGTACTTC
size: -
V: TRBV27
J: TRBJ2-7
D: -

CDR3: CAWRPQGWYEQYF
DNA: TGTGCCTGGAGACCCCAGGGGTGGTACGAGCAGTACTTC
size: once
V: TRBV30
J: TRBJ2-7
D: -

CDR3: CASGSGLYNEQFF
DNA: TGTGCTAGTGGGTCGGGACTCTACAATGAGCAGTTCTTC
size: once
V: TRBV12-5
J: TRBJ2-1
D: -

CDR3: CASTRTGDAGDHEQYF
DNA: TGTGCCAGTACCCGGACAGGGGACGCGGGAGACCACGAGCAGTACTTC
size: -
V: TRBV19
J: TRBJ2-7
D: TRBD1

CDR3: CASSLIQGDLETQYF
DNA: TGTGCCAGCAGCTTAATACAGGGAGACCTAGAGACCCAGTACTTC
size: -
V: TRBV7-9
J: TRBJ2-5
D: -

CDR3: CASSVVSGNTGELFF
DNA: TGTGCCAGCAGCGTAGTTAGCGGGAACACCGGGGAGCTGTTTTTT
size: -
V: TRBV9
J: TRBJ2-2
D: -

CDR3: CASSLDRDGTYF
DNA: TGCGCCAGCAGCCTAGACAGGGATGGGACGTACTTC
size: -
V: TRBV5-1
J: TRBJ2-5
D: TRBD1

CDR3: CASSLWGPGELFF
DNA: TGTGCCAGCAGTTTATGGGGGCCCGGGGAGCTGTTTTTT
size: -
V: TRBV27
J: TRBJ2-2
D: -

CDR3: CASSPGFYEQYF
DNA: TGTGCCAGCAGTCCCGGGTTCTACGAGCAGTACTTC
size: -
V: TRBV28
J: TRBJ2-7
D: -

CDR3: CASSSLTGPSHYEQYF
DNA: TGTGCCAGCAGTTCCCTGACAGGGCCCTCCCACTACGAGCAGTACTTC
size: -
V: TRBV27
J: TRBJ2-7
D: TRBD1

CDR3: CASSQYIERENEQFF
DNA: TGTGCCAGCAGCCAATATATTGAGCGGGAGAATGAGCAGTTCTTC
size: -
V: TRBV14
J: TRBJ2-1
D: TRBD2

CDR3: CASSFPDSNQPQHF
DNA: TGTGCCAGCAGCTTCCCAGACAGTAATCAGCCCCAGCATTTT
size: -
V: TRBV7-2
J: TRBJ1-5
D: -

CDR3: CASSSSGSLAGELFF
DNA: TGTGCCAGCAGCTCCAGCGGGAGTTTAGCCGGGGAGCTGTTTTTT
size: once
V: TRBV7-3
J: TRBJ2-2
D: TRBD2

CDR3: CASRSTGSYEQYF
DNA: TGTGCCAGCAGATCGACAGGGAGCTACGAGCAGTACTTC
size: -
V: TRBV6-1
J: TRBJ2-7
D: TRBD1

CDR3: CASSLVADNSGNTIYF
DNA: TGTGCCAGCAGCTTAGTTGCGGACAACTCTGGAAACACCATATATTTT
size: -
V: TRBV7-6
J: TRBJ1-3
D: -

CDR3: CASSLAPGQGDDEQFF
DNA: TGTGCCAGCAGCTTAGCCCCGGGACAGGGTGATGATGAGCAGTTCTTC
size: -
V: TRBV7-6
J: TRBJ2-1
D: TRBD1

CDR3: CASSFRAGGDTGELFF
DNA: TGTGCCAGCAGCTTTCGGGCCGGGGGCGACACCGGGGAGCTGTTTTTT
size: -
V: TRBV11-3
J: TRBJ2-2
D: -

CDR3: CASSSSGGAGNEQYF
DNA: TGTGCCAGCAGTTCCTCAGGGGGCGCTGGCAACGAGCAGTACTTC
size: -
V: TRBV27
J: TRBJ2-7
D: TRBD1

CDR3: CASRRGGTEAFF
DNA: TGTGCCAGCAGGAGGGGGGGCACGGAGGCTTTCTTT
size: -
V: TRBV7-9
J: TRBJ1-1
D: -

CDR3: CASSLAQTEETQYF
DNA: TGCGCCAGCAGCTTGGCCCAGACGGAGGAGACCCAGTACTTC
size: -
V: TRBV5-1
J: TRBJ2-5
D: -

CDR3: CASNPNGGANVLTF
DNA: TGTGCCAGCAATCCCAACGGGGGGGCCAACGTCCTGACTTTC
size: -
V: TRBV6-1
J: TRBJ2-6
D: -

CDR3: CASSQERGWEPQYF
DNA: TGCGCCAGCAGCCAAGAGAGGGGGTGGGAGCCCCAGTACTTC
size: -
V: TRBV4-3
J: TRBJ2-5
D: -

CDR3: CASGSYLAYNEQFF
DNA: TGTGCCAGCGGCTCTTATCTAGCCTACAATGAGCAGTTCTTC
size: -
V: TRBV27
J: TRBJ2-1
D: -

CDR3: CASSGTGTGEEQYF
DNA: TGTGCCAGCAGCGGGACTGGGACAGGCGAGGAGCAGTACTTC
size: -
V: TRBV9
J: TRBJ2-7
D: TRBD1

CDR3: CASSPASLSSYEQYF
DNA: TGTGCCAGCAGCCCCGCGTCCCTCAGCTCCTACGAGCAGTACTTC
size: -
V: TRBV11-2
J: TRBJ2-7
D: -

CDR3: CASSQEKGMETQYF
DNA: TGCGCCAGCAGCCAAGAGAAGGGTATGGAGACCCAGTACTTC
size: few
V: TRBV4-3
J: TRBJ2-5
D: -

CDR3: CASSPPPGTGNTIYF
DNA: TGTGCCAGCTCACCACCCCCAGGGACTGGAAACACCATATATTTT
size: -
V: TRBV18
J: TRBJ1-3
D: -

CDR3: CASTKGTIPEGETQYF
DNA: TGTGCCAGCACCAAAGGGACTATCCCTGAGGGAGAGACCCAGTACTTC
size: -
V: TRBV11-1
J: TRBJ2-5
D: TRBD2

CDR3: CASGDLGASTDTQYF
DNA: TGTGCCAGCGGGGACCTCGGCGCTAGCACAGATACGCAGTATTTT
size: -
V: TRBV6-5
J: TRBJ2-3
D: -

CDR3: CASSLDGFGTDTQYF
DNA: TGTGCCAGCAGCTTAGACGGGTTTGGCACAGATACGCAGTATTTT
size: -
V: TRBV7-3
J: TRBJ2-3
D: -

CDR3: CASSLGGTDTQYF
DNA: TGTGCCAGCAGCTTAGGAGGCACAGATACGCAGTATTTT
size: -
V: TRBV7-6
J: TRBJ2-3
D: -

CDR3: CASSPYRADEQFF
DNA: TGTGCCAGCAGCCCCTACAGGGCCGATGAGCAGTTCTTC
size: -
V: TRBV11-3
J: TRBJ2-1
D: -